One T cell receptor beta chain is described in this entry. Its target is not known. PCR used 60 Vbeta primers and 13 Jbeta primers. Repertoires were generated with immunoSEQ multiplex PCR, while TCRdb's copy carries only in-frame clones and drops some. There are approximately 220,000 clones in the sample; approximately 78% occur only once, and around 3% lies in the top ten. These data belong to a study of cytomegalovirus exposure and HLA in healthy donors. Study-wide background: Assignment to the Caucasian-associated ancestry cluster applied to approximately 80% of the roughly 410 genotyped donors.

The CDR3 loop spans 15 amino acids. The J segment lost 4 bases and the V segment lost 5 bases, leaving 7 bases of the junction unmatched. Per the germline V gene, CDR1 is SGHTS and CDR2 is YDEGEE. General observations from the study: Presence/absence analysis assumed near-uniform sequencing depth across donors. An analysis that came later showed most CMV-associated TCR beta chains appearing HLA-restricted.

The chain has TRBV5-8 and TRBJ2-1; TRBD1 matches at 9 bases. The sequence was obtained from a man in his thirties or forties in good health and CMV-seronegative. What was sequenced was PBMCs. The CDR3 DNA sequence: TGTGCCAGCAGTCTCGGGGACAGGGAATACAATGAGCAGTTCTTC. Translated, it gives CASSLGDREYNEQFF.